This T cell receptor (beta chain) comes out of a study of T-cell memory formation after mild COVID-19. This clonotype was seen repeatedly, ten times or more. Antigen specificity is unknown. Germline V lookup: CDR1 SEHNR, CDR2 FQNEAQ (reference sequence). Trimming shortened V by 5 bases and J by 4 bases, and 15 bases separated the two germline ends. The CDR3 is 14 amino acids. TCRdb reprocessed the 5' RACE reads with MiXCR, giving one entry per CDR3 protein. The repertoire has approximately 150,000 distinct CDR3 sequences, 13% to 15% of them found once; the top ten carry 13% to 15%. Findings and limits, study-wide: Later expanders leaned CD4+, whereas clones that contracted between day 15 and 85 were balanced CD4/CD8. Contracting clones localized mainly to CM and EM when CD4+ and mainly to EMRA when CD8+.

The TCR originated in an adult woman who had mild COVID-19 (a few samples of this study predate the infection). Cell type and time point are not known. The sequenced sample was PBMCs or a T cell subset sorted from them (not recorded which). This chain joins TRBV7-9 and TRBJ2-7; TRBD2 might be the D (6 bases). CDR3 DNA: TGTGCCAGCAGCCCGCTCGGAGGAGGGTACGAGCAGTACTTC. Translation gives CASSPLGGGYEQYF.